This T cell receptor beta chain was profiled in a study of metastatic and nonmetastatic thyroid tumors. As for the study in general: Repertoire comparisons spanned blood and tumor or nodule tissue from malignant and benign thyroid patients. Notes on the study in general: The study reportedly found significantly higher TCR beta diversity in malignant thyroid tumors than benign nodules, in blood and tumor.

Points on this clone: Its antigen is as yet unknown.

Ahead of thyroid surgery, no patient had received treatment of any kind. The CDR3 covers 15 residues. Germline V gene lookup returns CDR1 SGHTA and CDR2 FQGNSA. Trimming cost V 2 bases and J 7 bases, with 14 bases left between them. As handled by the study authors: CDR3 differences across clinicopathological groups were used to build a distant-metastasis classifier for papillary thyroid cancer. TCRdb re-processed the PCR reads through MiXCR. It is TCRdb's table, rather than the study itself, that gives the V and J calls and clone size. This table holds about 11,000 clones, roughly two fifths found once.

This receptor was obtained from a female donor with papillary thyroid cancer or a benign thyroid nodule (not recorded which). Some clones in this sample may be carry-over from other donors' samples. The sample consisted of tumor tissue. This chain uses TRBV7-2 with TRBJ2-2; a weak D match, TRBD1 (8 bases). The CDR3: CASSLRTGRGGELFF. As DNA, the CDR3 is TGTGCCAGCAGCTTAAGGACAGGGAGGGGCGGGGAGCTGTTTTTT.